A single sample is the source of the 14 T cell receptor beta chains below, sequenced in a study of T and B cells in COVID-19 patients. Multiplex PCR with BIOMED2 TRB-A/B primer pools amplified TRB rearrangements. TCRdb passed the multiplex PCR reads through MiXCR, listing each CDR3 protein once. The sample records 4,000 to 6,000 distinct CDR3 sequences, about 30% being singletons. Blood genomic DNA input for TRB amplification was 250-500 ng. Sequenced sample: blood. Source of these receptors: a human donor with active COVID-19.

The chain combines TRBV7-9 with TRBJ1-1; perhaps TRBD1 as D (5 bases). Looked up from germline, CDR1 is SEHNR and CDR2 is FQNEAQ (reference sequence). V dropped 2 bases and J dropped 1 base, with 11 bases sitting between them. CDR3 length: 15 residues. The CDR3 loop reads CASSLRTGRNTEAFF. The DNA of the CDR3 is TGTGCCAGCAGCTTAAGAACAGGACGGAACACTGAAGCTTTCTTT.

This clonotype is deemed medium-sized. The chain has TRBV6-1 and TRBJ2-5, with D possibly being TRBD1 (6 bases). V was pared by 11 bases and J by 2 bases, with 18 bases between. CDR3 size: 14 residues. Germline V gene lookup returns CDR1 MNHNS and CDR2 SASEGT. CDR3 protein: CAGGPTGRQETQYF. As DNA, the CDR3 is TGTGCCGGGGGCCCAACAGGGCGTCAAGAGACCCAGTACTTC.

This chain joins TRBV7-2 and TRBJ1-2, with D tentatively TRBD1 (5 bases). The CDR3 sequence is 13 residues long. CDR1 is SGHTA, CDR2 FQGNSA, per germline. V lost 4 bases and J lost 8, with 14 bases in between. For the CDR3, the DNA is TGTGCCAGCAGCTCCCTGGGACTTGGGGGCTACACCTTC. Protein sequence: CASSSLGLGGYTF.

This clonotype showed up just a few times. CDR3 protein: CASTQVQRGRAFF. CDR3 sequence (DNA): TGTGCCAGCACCCAAGTCCAGAGGGGGAGAGCTTTCTTT. V usage is TRBV6-5 and J usage is TRBJ1-1, with TRBD1 as a possible D gene (6 bases). Germline V gene sequence: CDR1 MNHEY, CDR2 SVGAGI. This CDR3 spans 13 amino acids. V lost 7 bases, J lost 10 bases, and 19 bases lay in between.

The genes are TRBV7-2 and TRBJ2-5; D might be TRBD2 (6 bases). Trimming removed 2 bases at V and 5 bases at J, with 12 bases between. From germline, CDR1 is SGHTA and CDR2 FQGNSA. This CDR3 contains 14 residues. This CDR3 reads CASSLTGGAETQYF. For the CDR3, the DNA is TGTGCCAGCAGCTTAACGGGCGGGGCCGAGACCCAGTACTTC.

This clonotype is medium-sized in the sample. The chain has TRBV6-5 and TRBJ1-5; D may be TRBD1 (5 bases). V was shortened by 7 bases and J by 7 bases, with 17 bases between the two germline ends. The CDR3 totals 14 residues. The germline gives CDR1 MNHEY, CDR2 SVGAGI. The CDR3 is CASTPPGGGQPQHF. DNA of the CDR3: TGTGCCAGCACTCCCCCCGGGGGGGGACAGCCCCAGCATTTT.

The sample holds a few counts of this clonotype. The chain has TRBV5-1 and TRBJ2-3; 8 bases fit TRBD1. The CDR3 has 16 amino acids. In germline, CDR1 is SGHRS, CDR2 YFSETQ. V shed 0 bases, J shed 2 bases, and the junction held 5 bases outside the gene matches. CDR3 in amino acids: CASSLVGTGYTDTQYF. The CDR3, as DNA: TGCGCCAGCAGCTTGGTAGGGACAGGATACACAGATACGCAGTATTTT. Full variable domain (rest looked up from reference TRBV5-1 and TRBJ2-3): KAGVTQTPRYLIKTRGQQVTLSCSPISGHRSVSWYQQTPGQGLQFLFEYFSETQRNKGNFPGRFSGRQFSNSRSEMNVSTLELGDSALYLCASSLVGTGYTDTQYFGPGTRLTVL.

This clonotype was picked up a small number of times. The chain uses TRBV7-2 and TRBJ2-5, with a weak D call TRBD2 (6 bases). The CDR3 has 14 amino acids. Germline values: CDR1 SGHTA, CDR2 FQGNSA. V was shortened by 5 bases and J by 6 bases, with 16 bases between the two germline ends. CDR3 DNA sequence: TGTGCCAGCAGCCAGGGACTTGGCTTGAAGACCCAGTACTTC. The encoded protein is CASSQGLGLKTQYF. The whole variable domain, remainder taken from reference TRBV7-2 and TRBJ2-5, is GAGVSQSPSNKVTEKGKDVELRCDPISGHTALYWYRQSLGQGLEFLIYFQGNSAPDKSGLPSDRFSAERTGGSVSTLTIQRTQQEDSAVYLCASSQGLGLKTQYFGPGTRLLVL.

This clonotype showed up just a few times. The DNA of the CDR3 is TGTGCCAGCAGTTTAGTGAACACTGAAGCTTTCTTT. Its protein product is CASSLVNTEAFF. The genes are TRBV12-3 or TRBV12-4 and TRBJ1-1; no firm D call. CDR3 length equals 12 residues. V gave up 1 base and J gave up 0 bases, with 0 bases separating them.

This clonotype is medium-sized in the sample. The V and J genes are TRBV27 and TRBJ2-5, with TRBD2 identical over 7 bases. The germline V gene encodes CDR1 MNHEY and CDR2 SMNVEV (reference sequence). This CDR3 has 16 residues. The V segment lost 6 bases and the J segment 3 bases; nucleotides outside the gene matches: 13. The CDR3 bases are TGTGCCAGCAGCCTCTCGACTAGCCCTGGGGAAGAGACCCAGTACTTC. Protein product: CASSLSTSPGEETQYF.

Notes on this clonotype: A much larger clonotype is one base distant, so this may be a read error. The DNA for the CDR3 is TGTGCCAGCGGAGGACTAGCGGGAGAGCGGCGAGAGACCCAGTACTTC. This sequence encodes CASGGLAGERRETQYF. This chain connects TRBV12-3 or TRBV12-4 to TRBJ2-5; 13 bases match TRBD2. The CDR3 sequence is 16 residues long. V shed 8 bases, J shed 4 bases, and the junction held 10 bases outside the gene matches.

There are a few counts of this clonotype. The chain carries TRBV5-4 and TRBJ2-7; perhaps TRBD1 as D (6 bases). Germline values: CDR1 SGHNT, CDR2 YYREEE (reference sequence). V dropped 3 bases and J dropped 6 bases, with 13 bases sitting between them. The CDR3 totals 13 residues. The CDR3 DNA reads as TGTGCCAGCAGCTCCTTGGACAGATCCGAGCAGTACTTC. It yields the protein CASSSLDRSEQYF.

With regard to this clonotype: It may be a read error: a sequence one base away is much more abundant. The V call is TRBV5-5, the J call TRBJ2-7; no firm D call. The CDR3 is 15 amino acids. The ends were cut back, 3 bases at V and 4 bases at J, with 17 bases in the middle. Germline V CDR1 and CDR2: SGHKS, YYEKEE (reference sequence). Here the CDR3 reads CASSWGMGKQYEQYF. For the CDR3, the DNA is TGTGCCAGCAGCTGGGGAATGGGGAAGCAGTACGAGCAGTACTTC. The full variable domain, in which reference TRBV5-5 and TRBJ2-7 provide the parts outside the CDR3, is DAGVTQSPTHLIKTRGQQVTLRCSPISGHKSVSWYQQVLGQGPQFIFQYYEKEERGRGNFPDRFSARQFPNYSSELNVNALLLGDSALYLCASSWGMGKQYEQYFGPGTRLTVT.

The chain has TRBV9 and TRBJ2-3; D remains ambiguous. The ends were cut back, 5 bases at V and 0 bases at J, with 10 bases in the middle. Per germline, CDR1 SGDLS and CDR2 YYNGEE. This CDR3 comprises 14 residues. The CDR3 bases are TGTGCCAGCAGTCCCCAGTCAAGCACAGATACGCAGTATTTT. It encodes CASSPQSSTDTQYF. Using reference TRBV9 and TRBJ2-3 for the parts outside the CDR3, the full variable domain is DSGVTQTPKHLITATGQRVTLRCSPRSGDLSVYWYQQSLDQGLQFLIQYYNGEERAKGNILERFSAQQFPDLHSELNLSSLELGDSALYFCASSPQSSTDTQYFGPGTRLTVL.